The TCR beta chain under discussion was sequenced for a study of technical replicates of blood from a handful of donors (dated by TCRdb to 2016 to 2017). Germline trimming: 7 bases from V, 5 bases from J; junction bases outside gene matches: 8. From its cysteine to its phenylalanine, the CDR3 spans 14 amino acids. CDR3 DNA is the only sequence kept; it has 42 bases, read in frame from the first base. Via the germline V gene (reference sequence), CDR1 is LNHDA and CDR2 SQIVND. Libraries were prepared through the immunoSEQ multiplex PCR assay. In TCRdb, the immuneACCESS table is reduced to in-frame sequences with V and J assigned. These tables do not hold every clone; where another copy was compared, an unresolved V gene accounts for under half, and the others remain unexplained. The sample has tens of thousands of clones on record, roughly 95% of them singletons. 0.3% to 0.4% of the sample goes to the ten largest clones.

Note on this clone: Its cognate antigen has yet to be identified. Base qualities were left out, and no much larger clone turns up one base away.

Sample: T cells isolated from PBMCs. The sequence derives from a human donor in good health. The chain employs TRBV19 and TRBJ1-5; TRBD1 aligns with 7 central bases. The CDR3 region reads CASNPGTVHQPQHF. The nucleotide sequence reads as follows: TGTGCCAGTAACCCTGGGACAGTCCATCAGCCCCAGCATTTT.